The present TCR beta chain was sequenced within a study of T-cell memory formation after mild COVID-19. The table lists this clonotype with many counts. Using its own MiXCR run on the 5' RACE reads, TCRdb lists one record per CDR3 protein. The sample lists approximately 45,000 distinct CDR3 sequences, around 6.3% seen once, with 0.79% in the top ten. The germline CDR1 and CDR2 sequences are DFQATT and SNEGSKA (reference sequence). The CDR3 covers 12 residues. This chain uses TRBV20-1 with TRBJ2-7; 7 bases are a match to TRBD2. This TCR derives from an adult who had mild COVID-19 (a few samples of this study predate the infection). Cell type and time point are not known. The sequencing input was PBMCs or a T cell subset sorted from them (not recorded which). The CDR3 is CSSRAGSYEQYF. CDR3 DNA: TGCAGCTCCCGAGCGGGATCCTACGAGCAGTACTTC.